The 14 T cell receptor beta chains given below trace back to one sample, sequenced in a study of T-cell memory formation after mild COVID-19. Each CDR3 protein gets one entry after TCRdb re-called the 5' RACE reads with MiXCR. The table includes roughly 110,000 distinct CDR3 sequences, 13% to 15% detected once. The specimen sequenced was PBMCs or a T cell subset sorted from them (not recorded which). These receptors originate from a man aged 18 to 29 who had mild COVID-19 (a few samples of this study predate the infection). Cell type and time point are not known.

This clonotype was seen ten or more times. The chain recombines TRBV4-2 with TRBJ2-5, with TRBD2 matching 10 bases. Germline loops: CDR1 LGHNA, CDR2 YNFKEQ. The CDR3 is 16 residues long. The J segment lost 2 bases and the V segment lost 4 bases, leaving 7 bases of the junction unmatched. Here the CDR3 DNA reads TGTGCCAGCAGCCTAATAGGACTAGCGGTTCAAGAGACCCAGTACTTC. This sequence encodes CASSLIGLAVQETQYF.

This clonotype was observed at least ten times. This rearrangement joins TRBV20-1 to TRBJ2-5; TRBD2 matches 11 bases. This CDR3 has 14 residues. V trimming: 5 bases; J trimming: 5 bases; junction bases outside the gene matches: 7. Looked up from germline, CDR1 is DFQATT and CDR2 is SNEGSKA (reference sequence). The CDR3 region has the DNA TGCAGTGCTGTCACTAGCGGGGGAGGTGAGACCCAGTACTTC. It yields the protein CSAVTSGGGETQYF.

This clonotype showed up just a few times. The V call is TRBV10-3, the J call TRBJ2-3; 9 bases match TRBD2. The junction had 7 bases not matched to a gene; V was cut back by 4 bases and J by 2 bases. The CDR3 length is 16 residues. CDR1 and CDR2 from the germline V gene are ENHRY and SYGVKD. The CDR3 DNA reads TGTGCCATCAGTGGTAGCGGGGGCACCTTCACAGATACGCAGTATTTT. Translation gives CAISGSGGTFTDTQYF.

This clonotype showed up just a few times. The chain has TRBV7-8 and TRBJ1-4, with D maybe TRBD1 (5 bases). The germline V gene encodes CDR1 SGHVS and CDR2 FQNEAQ. This CDR3 is built from 14 residues. V was shortened by 4 bases and J by 4 bases, with 10 bases between the two germline ends. The CDR3 reads CASSWGPSNEKLFF. Written as DNA, the CDR3 is TGTGCCAGCAGCTGGGGACCGAGTAATGAAAAACTGTTTTTT.

V usage is TRBV27 and J usage is TRBJ2-1; 9 bases line up with TRBD2. Per the germline V gene, CDR1 is MNHEY and CDR2 is SMNVEV (reference sequence). V trimming: 8 bases; J trimming: 3 bases; junction bases outside the gene matches: 8. The CDR3 sequence is 15 residues long. DNA for the CDR3: TGTGCCAGCCGCGGAAGCGGGGGGCTCTACAATGAGCAGTTCTTC. Protein: CASRGSGGLYNEQFF.

This clonotype was observed many times. The chain is built from TRBV29-1 and TRBJ2-7; D is possibly TRBD1 or TRBD2 (6 bases each). Germline V CDR1 and CDR2: SQVTM, ANQGSEA. The CDR3 contains 17 residues. V dropped 1 base and J dropped 6 bases, with 25 bases sitting between them. CDR3 protein: CSVEGSAGEVPEGEQYF. CDR3 DNA: TGCAGCGTTGAAGGCTCGGCAGGGGAGGTCCCTGAGGGCGAGCAGTACTTC.

This chain's CDR3 is CASSQESGANVLTF. The CDR3, as DNA: TGTGCCAGCAGCCAAGAATCGGGGGCCAACGTCCTGACTTTC. J is TRBJ2-6 and V is TRBV4-2; D call uncertain. V was trimmed by 0 bases and J by 4 bases, leaving 4 bases between them. This CDR3 spans 14 amino acids. Per the germline V gene, CDR1 is LGHNA and CDR2 is YNFKEQ.

This clonotype was detected a few times. The rearrangement joins TRBV20-1 to TRBJ1-1, with 8 bases matching TRBD1. CDR1 and CDR2 from the germline V gene are DFQATT and SNEGSKA (reference sequence). V was pared by 2 bases and J by 6 bases, with 11 bases of the junction left unmatched. CDR3 length: 15 amino acids. CDR3 nucleotides: TGCAGTGCTAGAACCGGGACAGGTTACTCATCTGAAGCTTTCTTT. Translated, it gives CSARTGTGYSSEAFF.

The chain has TRBV29-1 and TRBJ1-3, with D hard to call. Germline loops: CDR1 SQVTM, CDR2 ANQGSEA. The CDR3 extends over 11 amino acids. With 5 bases removed from V and 5 bases from J, the gap between germline ends came to 7 bases. CDR3 nucleotide sequence: TGCAGCGTTTTTGGGAGAAACACCATATATTTT. Protein: CSVFGRNTIYF.

A few counts support this clonotype. The chain uses TRBV18 and TRBJ2-7, with a tentative D call TRBD1 (5 bases). The CDR3 is 14 amino acids. The germline V gene has CDR1 KGHSH and CDR2 LQKENI. The V end lost 3 bases, the J end lost 4 bases, and 13 bases lay between the germline ends. CDR3 in DNA: TGTGCCAGCTCACCGCCCTCTGACAGTTACGAGCAGTACTTC. Translating it yields CASSPPSDSYEQYF.

This clonotype occurred a few times. The chain has TRBV27 and TRBJ1-5; D might be TRBD1 (5 bases). V lost 1 base to trimming and J lost 5 bases, with 9 bases between them. This CDR3 has 14 amino acids. Germline V lookup: CDR1 MNHEY, CDR2 SMNVEV (reference sequence). This CDR3 reads CASSLYGGDQPQHF. Written as DNA, the CDR3 is TGTGCCAGCAGTTTATATGGGGGGGATCAGCCCCAGCATTTT.

Only a few counts were recorded for this clonotype. V is TRBV19 and J is TRBJ1-6, with D unresolved. CDR1 LNHDA and CDR2 SQIVND come from the germline V gene (reference sequence). Trimming stripped 6 bases from V and 7 bases from J, with 7 bases between. This CDR3 spans 12 amino acids. The CDR3 loop is CASRAVNSPLHF. As DNA, the CDR3 is TGTGCCAGTAGAGCCGTCAATTCACCCCTCCACTTT.

CDR3 sequence: CASRGTSGGAFNEQFF. CDR3 DNA sequence: TGTGCCAGCAGGGGGACTAGCGGGGGGGCTTTTAATGAGCAGTTCTTC. This rearrangement joins TRBV28 to TRBJ2-1; 16 bases fit TRBD2. This CDR3 spans 16 amino acids. V shed 6 bases and J 7 bases; nucleotides not matched to a gene: 6. Germline loops: CDR1 MDHEN, CDR2 SYDVKM. Full variable domain (remainder filled in from reference TRBV28 and TRBJ2-1): DVKVTQSSRYLVKRTGEKVFLECVQDMDHENMFWYRQDPGLGLRLIYFSYDVKMKEKGDIPEGYSVSREKKERFSLILESASTNQTSMYLCASRGTSGGAFNEQFFGPGTRLTVL.

The chain couples TRBV6-5 to TRBJ2-5; maybe TRBD1 (6 bases). Germline CDR1 is MNHEY and CDR2 is SVGAGI. This CDR3 has 12 residues. V was pared by 8 bases and J by 7 bases, with 14 bases between. CDR3 nucleotide sequence: TGTGCCAGCGCTCCTGGGGGCCGGACCCAGTACTTC. This encodes CASAPGGRTQYF.